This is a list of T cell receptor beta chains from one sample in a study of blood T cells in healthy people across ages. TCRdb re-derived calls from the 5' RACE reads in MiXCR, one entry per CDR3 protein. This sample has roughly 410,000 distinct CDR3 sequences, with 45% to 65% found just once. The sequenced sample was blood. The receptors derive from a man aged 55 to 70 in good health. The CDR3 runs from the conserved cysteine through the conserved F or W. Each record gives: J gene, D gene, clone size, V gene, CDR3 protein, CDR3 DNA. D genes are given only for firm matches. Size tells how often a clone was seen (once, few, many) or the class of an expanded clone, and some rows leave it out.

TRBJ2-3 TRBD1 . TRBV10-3 CAISEAGPGQASTDTQYF TGTGCCATCAGTGAGGCCGGACCGGGACAGGCAAGCACAGATACGCAGTATTTT
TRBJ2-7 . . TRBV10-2 CASSARREARYEQYF TGCGCCAGCAGTGCCAGGAGGGAGGCGAGATACGAGCAGTACTTC
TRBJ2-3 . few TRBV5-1 CASSLGPSGGRNTQYF TGCGCCAGCAGCTTGGGACCGTCCGGGGGGCGGAATACGCAGTATTTT
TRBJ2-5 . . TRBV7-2 CASSLAGFQETQYF TGTGCCAGCAGCTTAGCTGGTTTCCAAGAGACCCAGTACTTC
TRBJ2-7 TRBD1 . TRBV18 CASSPYGTAKTYEQYF TGTGCCAGCTCACCCTATGGGACAGCCAAAACCTACGAGCAGTACTTC
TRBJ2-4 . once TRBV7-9 CASSPPAGIAKNIQYF TGTGCCAGCAGCCCTCCCGCAGGGATAGCCAAAAACATTCAGTACTTC
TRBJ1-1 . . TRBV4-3 CASSQEGLPGRGNTEAFF TGCGCCAGCAGCCAAGAGGGGCTTCCGGGACGGGGGAACACTGAAGCTTTCTTT
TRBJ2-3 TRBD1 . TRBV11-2 CASWDRVPDTQYF TGTGCCAGCTGGGACAGGGTCCCAGATACGCAGTATTTT
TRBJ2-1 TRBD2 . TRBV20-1 CSANRILLAGEFGEQFF TGCAGTGCTAACCGGATCCTACTAGCGGGAGAATTCGGTGAGCAGTTCTTC
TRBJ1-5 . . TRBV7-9 CASGLAGSNQPQHF TGTGCCAGCGGCTTAGCAGGGAGCAATCAGCCCCAGCATTTT
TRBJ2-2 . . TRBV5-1 CASSPIDTYTGELFF TGCGCCAGCAGCCCGATTGACACCTACACCGGGGAGCTGTTTTTT
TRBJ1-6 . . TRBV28 CASRGGLANSPLHF TGTGCCAGCAGGGGGGGCTTGGCTAATTCACCCCTCCACTTT
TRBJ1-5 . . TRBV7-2 CASSIMGGHGQPQHF TGTGCCAGCAGCATAATGGGGGGCCATGGTCAGCCCCAGCATTTT
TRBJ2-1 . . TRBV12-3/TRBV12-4 CASSFGGDNEQFF TGTGCCAGCAGTTTCGGAGGTGACAATGAGCAGTTCTTC
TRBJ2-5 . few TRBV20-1 CSAEEVNQETQYF TGCAGTGCCGAGGAGGTGAACCAAGAGACCCAGTACTTC
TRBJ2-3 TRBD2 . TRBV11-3 CASSSPGERGDTDTQYF TGTGCCAGCAGCTCCCCTGGCGAGCGGGGGGACACAGATACGCAGTATTTT
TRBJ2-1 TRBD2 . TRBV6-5 CATREGGTRSLNEQFF TGTGCCACCCGAGAGGGCGGGACTAGGAGTTTGAATGAGCAGTTCTTC
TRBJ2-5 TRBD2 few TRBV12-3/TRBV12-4 CASSLYSGGDQETQYF TGTGCCAGCAGTTTATATAGCGGGGGGGACCAAGAGACCCAGTACTTC
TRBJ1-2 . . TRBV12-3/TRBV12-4 CASSNREVYGYTF TGTGCCAGCAGTAACAGGGAGGTCTATGGCTACACCTTC
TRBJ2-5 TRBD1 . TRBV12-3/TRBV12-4 CASSPDREVGEYF TGTGCCAGCAGTCCGGACAGGGAGGTTGGGGAGTACTTC
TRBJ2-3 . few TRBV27 CASSLMAPWRDTQYF TGTGCCAGCAGTTTAATGGCGCCGTGGAGAGATACGCAGTATTTT
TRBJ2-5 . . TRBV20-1 CSARVPGGGRETQYF TGCAGTGCTAGAGTGCCCGGGGGCGGTCGGGAGACCCAGTACTTC
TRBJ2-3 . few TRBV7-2 CASCRGGGPSTDTQYF TGTGCCAGCTGCAGGGGTGGCGGTCCTAGCACAGATACGCAGTATTTT
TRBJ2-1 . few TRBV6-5 CASSYSGLNSYNEQFF TGTGCCAGCAGTTACTCCGGACTGAACTCCTACAATGAGCAGTTCTTC
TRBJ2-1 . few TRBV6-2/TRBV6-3 CASSYGPGEQFF TGTGCCAGCAGTTACGGTCCCGGAGAGCAGTTCTTC
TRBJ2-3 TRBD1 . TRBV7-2 CASRQGASDTQYF TGTGCCAGCAGACAGGGGGCCTCAGATACGCAGTATTTT
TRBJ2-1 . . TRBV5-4 CASSSLGGASSYNEQFF TGTGCCAGCAGCTCCCTGGGCGGCGCGAGCTCCTACAATGAGCAGTTCTTC
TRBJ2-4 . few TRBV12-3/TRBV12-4 CASSSHFGGPAKNIQYF TGTGCCAGCAGTTCCCATTTCGGGGGGCCGGCCAAAAACATTCAGTACTTC
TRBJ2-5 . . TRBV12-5 CASDPPKETQYF TGTGCTAGTGACCCCCCTAAAGAGACCCAGTACTTC
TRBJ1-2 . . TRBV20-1 CSASPRQALNYGYTF TGCAGTGCTAGTCCGAGGCAGGCGCTTAACTATGGCTACACCTTC
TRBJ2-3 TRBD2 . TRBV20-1 CSASDPLAGKATDTQYF TGCAGTGCTAGTGACCCCCTAGCGGGGAAAGCAACAGATACGCAGTATTTT
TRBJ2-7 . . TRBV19 CASSKGGRDEQYF TGTGCCAGTTCGAAAGGCGGTCGGGACGAGCAGTACTTC
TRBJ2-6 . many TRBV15 CATGFGEANVLTF TGTGCCACCGGTTTTGGAGAGGCCAACGTCCTGACTTTC
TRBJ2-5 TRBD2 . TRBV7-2 CASSLSGRAGGTYNEQYF TGTGCCAGCAGCTTAAGTGGAAGAGCGGGAGGCACCTACAATGAGCAGTACTTC
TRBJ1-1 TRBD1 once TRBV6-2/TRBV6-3 CASRRQGAVEAFF TGTGCCAGCAGGCGACAGGGAGCGGTCGAAGCTTTCTTT
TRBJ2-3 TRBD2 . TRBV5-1 CASTSLAASTDTQYF TGCGCCAGCACGTCACTAGCGGCTAGCACAGATACGCAGTATTTT
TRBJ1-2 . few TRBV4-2 CASSQGDGSLNYGYTF TGTGCCAGCAGCCAAGGTGACGGGTCTCTTAACTATGGCTACACCTTC